This T cell receptor beta chain was identified during a study of regulatory T cells in long-lasting Graves disease. Time point: persistent/refractory GD, antithyroid drugs over 5 years with positive TRAb. With RNA extracted from PBMCs as input, the TCR library was made. This clonotype was seen repeatedly, ten times or more. Its antigen is not known. The study's findings and limits: When disease was persistent, TRBV28, TRBJ1-2 and TRBJ2-5 were the favored segments.

The CDR3 length is 16 residues. CDR1 GTSNPN and CDR2 SVGIG come from the germline V gene (reference sequence). V shed 0 bases and J 6 bases; nucleotides not matched to a gene: 8. The authors built TCR beta libraries using iRepertoire HTBI primers and Arm-PCR of CDR3 regions. Authors' data handling: About 62 TRBV and 14 TRBJ segments were identified across samples. TCRdb re-called the multiplex PCR reads through MiXCR, storing one row per CDR3 protein. TCRdb's processing, not the study's, gives the V and J calls here. The repertoire consists of more than 300,000 distinct CDR3 sequences, with 20% occurring once and the leading ten covering 29%.

The sample here was peripheral blood mononuclear cells (PBMCs), taken when the disease was refractory, from a patient treated with antithyroid drugs. This receptor was obtained from a female donor with Graves disease. The genes are TRBV30 and TRBJ1-6; 7 positions agree with TRBD1. The CDR3: CAWSVGQITVNSPLHF. As DNA, the CDR3 is TGTGCCTGGAGTGTGGGACAGATCACAGTTAATTCACCCCTCCACTTT.